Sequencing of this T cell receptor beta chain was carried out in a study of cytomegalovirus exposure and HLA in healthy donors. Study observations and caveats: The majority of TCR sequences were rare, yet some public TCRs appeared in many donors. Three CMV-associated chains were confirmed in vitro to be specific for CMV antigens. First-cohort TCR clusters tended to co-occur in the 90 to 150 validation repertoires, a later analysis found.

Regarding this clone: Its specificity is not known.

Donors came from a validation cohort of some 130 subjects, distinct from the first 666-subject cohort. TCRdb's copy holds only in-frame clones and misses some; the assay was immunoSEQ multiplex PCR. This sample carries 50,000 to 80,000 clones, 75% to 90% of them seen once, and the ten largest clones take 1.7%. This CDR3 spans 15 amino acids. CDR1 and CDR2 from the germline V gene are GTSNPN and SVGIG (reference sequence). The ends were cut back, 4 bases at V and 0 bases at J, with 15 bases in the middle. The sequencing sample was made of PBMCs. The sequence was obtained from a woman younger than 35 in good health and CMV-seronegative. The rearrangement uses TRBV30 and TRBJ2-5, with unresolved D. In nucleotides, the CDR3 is TGTGCCTGGACGGTGTGGGCGAAAAACCAAGAGACCCAGTACTTC. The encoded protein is CAWTVWAKNQETQYF.